The 20 T cell receptor beta chains below were found in one sample sequenced in a study of multiple sclerosis patients with progressive multifocal leukoencephalopathy. Sequencing was performed with immunoSEQ multiplex PCR; in TCRdb, only in-frame clones are kept and a portion is missing. This sample has around 30,000 clones, with roughly 91% found just once. Noted time point: about six months of natalizumab therapy. Sequenced material: PBMCs, taken from a patient treated with natalizumab. These receptors originate from a human donor with multiple sclerosis.

The chain is built from TRBV19 and TRBJ1-5; D gene ambiguous. Trimming took 7 bases from V and 7 from J, leaving 11 bases between them. CDR1 and CDR2 (germline): LNHDA, SQIVND (reference sequence). This CDR3 is 12 amino acids long. The CDR3 coding sequence is TGTGCCAGTAAAAGGGTGGGACAGCCCCAGCATTTT. This encodes CASKRVGQPQHF.

This chain connects TRBV9 to TRBJ2-7; 9 nucleotides agree with TRBD2. This CDR3 has 14 amino acids. The ends lost 2 bases at V and 3 bases at J; junction bases unmatched: 3. In germline, CDR1 is SGDLS, CDR2 YYNGEE. This chain's CDR3 is CASSVNSGSYEQYF. The CDR3 DNA sequence: TGTGCCAGCAGCGTTAATAGCGGGAGCTACGAGCAGTACTTC.

The table lists this clone with a few counts. The chain uses TRBV27 and TRBJ2-7; a weak D match, TRBD2 (7 bases). Trimming took off 6 bases at V and 4 bases at J, with 19 bases between the two ends. The CDR3 runs 15 residues. Germline V lookup: CDR1 MNHEY, CDR2 SMNVEV (reference sequence). CDR3: CASSSPRRGGYEQYF. Written as DNA, the CDR3 is TGTGCCAGCAGCTCCCCGAGAAGGGGGGGGTACGAGCAGTACTTC.

The V call is TRBV19, the J call TRBJ1-2; D remains unclear. The CDR3 length is 15 residues. Germline CDR1 is LNHDA and CDR2 is SQIVND (reference sequence). V shed 6 bases and J shed 3 bases, with 17 bases lying between them. The CDR3 is CASRPQSPGDYGYTF. The CDR3 bases are TGTGCCAGTAGACCACAGAGCCCCGGGGACTATGGCTACACCTTC.

The rearrangement uses TRBV30 and TRBJ1-1; the match to TRBD1 covers 9 bases. Germline values: CDR1 GTSNPN, CDR2 SVGIG (reference sequence). The CDR3 extends over 15 amino acids. Unmatched junction bases numbered 6, after V lost 3 bases and J lost 1 base. CDR3 DNA sequence: TGTGCCTGGAGGACTCCGGGACAGGGGAACACTGAAGCTTTCTTT. This translates into CAWRTPGQGNTEAFF.

The chain is built from TRBV18 and TRBJ2-4; D unresolved. There are 14 residues in the CDR3. Trimming removed 3 bases at V and 0 bases at J, with 6 bases between. Germline assignment: CDR1 KGHSH and CDR2 LQKENI. CDR3 in DNA: TGTGCCAGCTCACCCCCCGTAGCCAAAAACATTCAGTACTTC. Translation: CASSPPVAKNIQYF.

This clone was counted only a few times. The genes are TRBV7-2 and TRBJ1-2, with D possibly being TRBD1 (6 bases). Germline CDR1 and CDR2: SGHTA and FQGNSA. This CDR3 is 17 amino acids long. Trimming took 1 base from V and 6 from J, leaving 21 bases between them. Here the CDR3 DNA reads TGTGCCAGCAGCTTAGGACGTATGGCGGGGGGCGATAATGGCTACACCTTC. Translating it yields CASSLGRMAGGDNGYTF.

V usage is TRBV18 and J usage is TRBJ1-1; 9 bases agree with TRBD1. The junction had 10 bases not matched to a gene; V was cut back by 1 base and J by 4 bases. Germline CDR1 reads KGHSH; CDR2 reads LQKENI. The CDR3 is 17 amino acids. The CDR3 sequence: CASSPRYGQGRITEAFF. The CDR3 nucleotides read TGTGCCAGCTCACCACGATATGGACAGGGGAGGATCACTGAAGCTTTCTTT.

CDR3 in DNA: TGTGCCAGCAGCTTATGGGGGCTGGAAAAACTGTTTTTT. It yields the protein CASSLWGLEKLFF. This rearrangement joins TRBV7-9 to TRBJ1-4; D perhaps matches TRBD1 (6 bases). The CDR3 consists of 13 residues. Germline CDR1 is SEHNR and CDR2 is FQNEAQ (reference sequence). Trimming took off 2 bases at V and 8 bases at J, with 9 bases between the two ends.

The gene calls are TRBV18 and TRBJ1-2, with unresolved D. The germline gives CDR1 KGHSH, CDR2 LQKENI. This CDR3 has 13 amino acids. Trimming left V 4 bases short and J 5 bases short, with 11 bases between. This CDR3 reads CASSLGGDYGYTF. CDR3 DNA sequence: TGTGCCAGCTCACTGGGAGGTGATTATGGCTACACCTTC.

The table lists this clone with a few counts. The chain combines TRBV7-2 with TRBJ1-2, with TRBD1 as a possible D gene (6 bases). CDR1 is SGHTA, CDR2 FQGNSA, per germline. The V end lost 3 bases, the J end lost 2 bases, and 13 bases lay between the germline ends. The CDR3 has 15 residues. The CDR3 DNA is TGTGCCAGCAGCTTTGGGGGGCGGGAAAACTATGGCTACACCTTC. Translating it yields CASSFGGRENYGYTF.

This clone came up once. The chain couples TRBV7-6 to TRBJ1-2; D gene unclear. The CDR3 totals 13 residues. Germline CDR1 SGHVS, CDR2 FNYEAQ. The V gene lost 3 bases and the J gene lost 8 bases, with 13 bases spanning the gap. The CDR3 bases are TGTGCCAGCAGCTTCTCAGGCGGTAGGGGCTACACCTTC. This gives the protein CASSFSGGRGYTF.

This clone was counted a few times. The chain employs TRBV4-3 and TRBJ2-3, with 12 bases identical to TRBD2. After removal of 5 bases from V and 4 bases from J, the junction contained 4 bases not matched to a gene. The CDR3 spans 15 residues. CDR1 is LGHNA, CDR2 YSLEER, per germline. The CDR3 region is CASSWTSGKADTQYF. CDR3 nucleotides: TGCGCCAGCAGCTGGACTAGCGGGAAGGCAGATACGCAGTATTTT.

This chain connects TRBV25-1 to TRBJ1-1; D is undetermined. Trimming stripped 6 bases from V and 7 bases from J, with 9 bases between. The CDR3 runs 11 residues. Germline-derived CDR1 and CDR2 are MGHDK and SYGVNS. CDR3 sequence: CASRRVGEAFF. The CDR3 region has the DNA TGTGCCAGCAGGAGAGTCGGTGAAGCTTTCTTT.

The chain joins TRBV7-2 to TRBJ2-3; 9 positions agree with TRBD1. The CDR3 loop spans 15 amino acids. J was trimmed by 6 bases and V by 1 base; bases with no gene match: 5. CDR1 and CDR2 from the germline V gene are SGHTA and FQGNSA. The CDR3 sequence: CASSLDRGRFDTQYF. The DNA for the CDR3 is TGTGCCAGCAGCTTAGACAGGGGGCGGTTCGATACGCAGTATTTT.

The chain couples TRBV19 to TRBJ2-1, with 12 bases identical to TRBD2. This CDR3 spans 18 amino acids. V shed 5 bases, J shed 4 bases, and the junction held 12 bases outside the gene matches. Germline V gene sequence: CDR1 LNHDA, CDR2 SQIVND (reference sequence). The CDR3 protein is CASSSYGTSGSYYNEQFF. The DNA of the CDR3 is TGTGCCAGTAGTTCCTACGGGACTAGCGGGTCATATTACAATGAGCAGTTCTTC.

The gene calls are TRBV19 and TRBJ2-1; the D gene is possibly TRBD2 (5 bases). The germline V gene has CDR1 LNHDA and CDR2 SQIVND (reference sequence). The germline V and J ends were trimmed by 7 bases and 5 bases, with 12 bases remaining between them. The CDR3 sequence is 13 residues long. CDR3 sequence (DNA): TGTGCCAGTACCACTAGGGCTAACAATGAGCAGTTCTTC. Its translation: CASTTRANNEQFF.

V gene TRBV7-8 combines with J gene TRBJ1-6, with unresolved D. Germline V gene lookup returns CDR1 SGHVS and CDR2 FQNEAQ. The CDR3 length is 12 residues. V gave up 5 bases and J gave up 4 bases, with 3 bases separating them. The CDR3 reads CASSEYNSPLHF. CDR3 bases: TGTGCCAGCAGCGAGTATAATTCACCCCTCCACTTT.

The chain uses TRBV5-5 and TRBJ1-2; TRBD1 aligns across 7 bases. CDR3 length equals 15 residues. The V segment lost 4 bases and the J segment 2 bases; nucleotides outside the gene matches: 8. Germline V gene sequence: CDR1 SGHKS, CDR2 YYEKEE (reference sequence). The CDR3 is CASSQPDRINYGYTF. The CDR3 coding sequence is TGTGCCAGCAGCCAACCGGACAGGATAAACTATGGCTACACCTTC.

The V gene is TRBV27, the J gene TRBJ2-7; 9 bases map to TRBD2. V lost 8 bases to trimming and J lost 2 bases; unmatched junction nucleotides: 4. Germline values: CDR1 MNHEY, CDR2 SMNVEV (reference sequence). The CDR3 is 13 amino acids. CDR3 coding DNA: TGTGCCAGCTGCGTAGCGGGAGCCTACGAGCAGTACTTC. Translating gives CASCVAGAYEQYF.